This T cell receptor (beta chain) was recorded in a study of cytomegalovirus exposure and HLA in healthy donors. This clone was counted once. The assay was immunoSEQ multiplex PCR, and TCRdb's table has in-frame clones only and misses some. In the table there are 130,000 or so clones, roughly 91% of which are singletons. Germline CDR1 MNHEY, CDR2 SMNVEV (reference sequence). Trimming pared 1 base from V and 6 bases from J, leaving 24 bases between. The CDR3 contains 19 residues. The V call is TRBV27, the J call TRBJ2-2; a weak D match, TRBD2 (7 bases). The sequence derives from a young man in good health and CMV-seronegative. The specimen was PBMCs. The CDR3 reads CASSLFLARGGAPAGELFF. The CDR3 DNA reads TGTGCCAGCAGTTTATTTCTAGCGAGGGGGGGGGCCCCAGCCGGGGAGCTGTTTTTT.